Listed here are 32 T cell receptor beta chains from one sample, sequenced in a study of blood T cell repertoires in COVID-19. Sequencing used immunoSEQ multiplex PCR; TCRdb keeps in-frame clones, though not all of them. The sample lists approximately 490,000 clones; 87% were seen once. Specimen: PBMCs or T cells enriched from blood (not recorded which). The receptors were sampled from a woman under 30 who had recovered from COVID-19.

On this clone: At one boundary the junction diverges from the germline segment, which might be a read error. The genes are TRBV3-1 (or the pseudogene TRBV3-2) and TRBJ1-1, with a weak D call TRBD1 (5 bases). Looked up from germline, CDR1 is LGHDT and CDR2 is YNNKEL (reference sequence). The CDR3 length is 15 residues. Written as DNA, the CDR3 is TGTGCCAGCAGCCAAGATCAGATGGGGGGTCCTGAGGCTTTCTTT. It specifies CASSQDQMGGPEAFF.

V usage is TRBV5-4 and J usage is TRBJ2-7, with 9 bases matching TRBD2. In germline, CDR1 is SGHNT, CDR2 YYREEE (reference sequence). CDR3 size: 15 residues. V shed 1 base, J shed 7 bases, and the junction held 9 bases outside the gene matches. DNA of the CDR3: TGTGCCAGCAGCTTGCCCGGCGGGGGGGCGGGTGAGCAGTACTTC. It yields the protein CASSLPGGGAGEQYF.

V usage is TRBV11-2 and J usage is TRBJ2-5; 10 positions match TRBD2. Germline V CDR1 and CDR2: SGHAT, FQNNGV. The CDR3 runs 19 residues. V dropped 2 bases and J dropped 4; count of bases not matched to a gene: 16. The CDR3 coding sequence is TGTGCCAGCAGCTTAAGAGGAGCCAGCGGGGGGGCTGGGGGAGAGACCCAGTACTTC. It is translated as CASSLRGASGGAGGETQYF. Full variable domain (rest looked up from reference TRBV11-2 and TRBJ2-5): EAGVAQSPRYKIIEKRQSVAFWCNPISGHATLYWYQQILGQGPKLLIQFQNNGVVDDSQLPKDRFSAERLKGVDSTLKIQPAKLEDSAVYLCASSLRGASGGAGGETQYFGPGTRLLVL.

The J gene is TRBJ2-1, the V gene TRBV11-2; 12 nucleotides match TRBD2. Germline values: CDR1 SGHAT, CDR2 FQNNGV. The CDR3 runs to 17 residues. V shed 1 base, J shed 7 bases, and the junction held 8 bases outside the gene matches. The CDR3 region has the DNA TGTGCCAGCAGCTTAGCGGGACTAGCGGGTCTGGGGAATGAGCAGTTCTTC. It is translated as CASSLAGLAGLGNEQFF.

The chain has TRBV20-1 and TRBJ2-7; D gene uncertain. This CDR3 has 11 residues. Trimming cost V 4 bases and J 5 bases, with 9 bases left between them. CDR1 DFQATT and CDR2 SNEGSKA come from the germline V gene (reference sequence). The CDR3 DNA reads TGCAGTGCTACGGGTGTAGACGAGCAGTACTTC. Its protein is CSATGVDEQYF.

This clone was observed a handful of times. The chain has TRBV3-1 (or the pseudogene TRBV3-2) and TRBJ1-1; D gene ambiguous. This CDR3 has 13 amino acids. Trimming removed 5 bases at V and 6 bases at J, with 13 bases between. Looked up from germline, CDR1 is LGHDT and CDR2 is YNNKEL (reference sequence). The CDR3 loop is CASSTLITAEAFF. Written as DNA, the CDR3 is TGTGCCAGCAGCACCCTAATAACAGCTGAAGCTTTCTTT.

The chain recombines TRBV27 with TRBJ1-1, with a tentative D call TRBD1 (6 bases). Germline V lookup: CDR1 MNHEY, CDR2 SMNVEV (reference sequence). V dropped 7 bases and J dropped 8 bases, with 11 bases sitting between them. The CDR3 contains 11 residues. The CDR3 nucleotides are TGTGCCAGCACCAGGGGAGGGGAAGCTTTCTTT. Encoded protein: CASTRGGEAFF.

This clone came up once. The rearrangement links TRBV19 to TRBJ1-1; a weak D match, TRBD1 (5 bases). This CDR3 is 13 amino acids long. Looked up from germline, CDR1 is LNHDA and CDR2 is SQIVND (reference sequence). V lost 7 bases, J lost 6 bases, and 15 bases lay in between. CDR3 in amino acids: CASTEWGESEAFF. The CDR3 region has the DNA TGTGCCAGTACCGAGTGGGGGGAATCTGAAGCTTTCTTT.

The rearrangement joins TRBV5-6 to TRBJ1-1; a weak D match, TRBD1 (5 bases). CDR3 length: 15 amino acids. Germline values: CDR1 SGHDT, CDR2 YYEEEE. Trimming shortened V by 6 bases and J by 4 bases, and 19 bases separated the two germline ends. CDR3 residues: CASKDRTAGGTEAFF. The CDR3 DNA reads TGTGCCAGCAAAGACCGTACAGCGGGGGGCACTGAAGCTTTCTTT.

This chain links TRBV12-3 or TRBV12-4 with TRBJ1-2; tentatively, D is TRBD1 (5 bases). V was trimmed by 3 bases and J by 7 bases, leaving 12 bases between them. The CDR3 loop spans 13 amino acids. CDR3 sequence: CASSLSREGGYTF. DNA of the CDR3: TGTGCCAGCAGTTTGAGCAGGGAAGGTGGCTACACCTTC.

The chain is built from TRBV5-5 and TRBJ1-1; D remains ambiguous. This CDR3 has 16 amino acids. V was cut by 4 bases and J by 0 bases, with 16 bases left in between. CDR1 and CDR2 from the germline V gene are SGHKS and YYEKEE (reference sequence). CDR3 DNA sequence: TGTGCCAGCAGCCGGTCCCCAAACGCGATGAACACTGAAGCTTTCTTT. Amino acids: CASSRSPNAMNTEAFF.

The chain is built from TRBV5-8 and TRBJ1-6, with 8 bases matching TRBD1. The ends lost 3 bases at V and 8 bases at J; junction bases unmatched: 7. Germline V gives CDR1 SGHTS, CDR2 YDEGEE. The CDR3 consists of 15 residues. This chain's CDR3 is CASSWRTGFDSPLHF. In DNA form, the CDR3 reads TGTGCCAGCAGCTGGCGGACAGGGTTTGATTCACCCCTCCACTTT.

This chain links TRBV30 with TRBJ1-2; D might be TRBD1 (5 bases). Germline loops: CDR1 GTSNPN, CDR2 SVGIG (reference sequence). V was trimmed by 0 bases and J by 7 bases, leaving 9 bases between them. There are 12 residues in the CDR3. The CDR3 is CAWSVSRVGYTF. The CDR3 nucleotides are TGTGCCTGGAGTGTAAGCAGGGTTGGCTACACCTTC. Drawing the rest from reference TRBV30 and TRBJ1-2, the complete variable domain is SQTIHQWPATLVQPVGSPLSLECTVEGTSNPNLYWYRQAAGRGLQLLFYSVGIGQISSEVPQNLSASRPQDRQFILSSKKLLLSDSGFYLCAWSVSRVGYTFGSGTRLTVV.

V gene TRBV6-5 combines with J gene TRBJ1-2; a weak D match, TRBD1 (6 bases). The CDR3 length is 15 residues. Germline V lookup: CDR1 MNHEY, CDR2 SVGAGI. V shed 2 bases and J shed 6 bases, with 16 bases lying between them. The CDR3 loop is CASSYPGGGRNGYTF. CDR3 DNA: TGTGCCAGCAGTTACCCCGGGGGGGGGCGAAATGGCTACACCTTC.

This chain connects TRBV9 to TRBJ2-3; the D gene is possibly TRBD2 (6 bases). Germline V gene sequence: CDR1 SGDLS, CDR2 YYNGEE. Trimming took off 4 bases at V and 2 bases at J, with 14 bases between the two ends. CDR3 length: 15 amino acids. This CDR3 reads CASSPGGTSTDTQYF. CDR3 nucleotide sequence: TGTGCCAGCAGCCCCGGGGGTACGTCCACAGATACGCAGTATTTT. Full variable domain (outside the CDR3, taken from reference TRBV9 and TRBJ2-3): DSGVTQTPKHLITATGQRVTLRCSPRSGDLSVYWYQQSLDQGLQFLIQYYNGEERAKGNILERFSAQQFPDLHSELNLSSLELGDSALYFCASSPGGTSTDTQYFGPGTRLTVL.

This sequence joins TRBV6-2 or TRBV6-3 and TRBJ1-6, with D possibly matching TRBD1 (6 bases). With 0 bases removed from V and 0 bases from J, the gap between germline ends came to 18 bases. The germline gives CDR1 MNHEY, CDR2 SVGEGT. This CDR3 comprises 20 residues. CDR3 protein: CASSYSRQGWAPSYNSPLHF. The CDR3 DNA sequence: TGTGCCAGCAGTTACTCGCGTCAGGGGTGGGCCCCCTCCTATAATTCACCCCTCCACTTT.

The chain links TRBV19 to TRBJ2-7; no reliable D call. The CDR3 consists of 14 residues. Looked up from germline, CDR1 is LNHDA and CDR2 is SQIVND (reference sequence). The ends were cut back, 5 bases at V and 7 bases at J, with 18 bases in the middle. The CDR3 spells CASSLSALPREQYF. The CDR3 nucleotides are TGTGCCAGTAGTCTCAGCGCACTCCCTCGTGAGCAGTACTTC.

The J gene is TRBJ1-1, the V gene TRBV30, with 10 bases that match TRBD1. The CDR3 length is 17 residues. CDR1 GTSNPN and CDR2 SVGIG come from the germline V gene (reference sequence). After removal of 3 bases from V and 0 bases from J, the junction contained 10 bases not matched to a gene. The CDR3 sequence is CAWSLGGTGELNTEAFF. The DNA of the CDR3 is TGTGCCTGGAGCTTAGGGGGGACAGGGGAACTGAACACTGAAGCTTTCTTT.

CDR3 protein: CASRAPGHPEGYTF. CDR3 coding DNA: TGTGCCAGCAGGGCACCGGGACACCCTGAGGGCTACACCTTC. The V gene is TRBV28, the J gene TRBJ1-2, with D tentatively TRBD1 (6 bases). V lost 6 bases and J 8 bases, leaving 19 bases between the germline ends. Germline V gene lookup returns CDR1 MDHEN and CDR2 SYDVKM. The CDR3 is made up of 14 amino acids.

This clone came up once. The V call is TRBV14, the J call TRBJ2-3, with 9 positions matching TRBD2. J gave up 6 bases and V 6 bases, and 10 bases lay outside the gene matches. The CDR3 is made up of 15 amino acids. Germline V CDR1 and CDR2: SGHDN, FVKESK. The CDR3 DNA sequence: TGTGCCAGCAGTTTTGGGACTAGCAGAACGGATACGCAGTATTTT. It codes for CASSFGTSRTDTQYF.

This chain links TRBV5-1 with TRBJ2-5, with 7 bases matching TRBD1. This CDR3 is built from 15 residues. CDR1 is SGHRS, CDR2 YFSETQ, per germline. V lost 1 base and J lost 2; bases outside the gene matches: 5. Here the CDR3 DNA reads TGCGCCAGCAGCTTGACAGGGGTTCCACAAGAGACCCAGTACTTC. Its translation is CASSLTGVPQETQYF.

The V gene is TRBV19, the J gene TRBJ1-5; tentative D call: TRBD1 (6 bases). The CDR3 sequence is 14 residues long. The V end was cut by 3 bases, the J end by 5 bases, with 11 bases between. Germline CDR1 and CDR2: LNHDA and SQIVND (reference sequence). CDR3 amino acids: CASSIIGGDQPQHF. CDR3 DNA sequence: TGTGCCAGTAGTATCATAGGGGGGGATCAGCCCCAGCATTTT.

The gene calls are TRBV11-2 and TRBJ2-3; 13 positions match TRBD2. V trimming: 5 bases; J trimming: 0 bases; junction bases outside the gene matches: 11. CDR1 and CDR2 from the germline V gene are SGHAT and FQNNGV. The CDR3 loop spans 19 amino acids. The chain's CDR3 is CASSLLPRGLAGSTDTQYF. DNA of the CDR3: TGTGCCAGCAGCCTCCTTCCTCGGGGACTAGCGGGGAGCACAGATACGCAGTATTTT.

The chain has TRBV2 and TRBJ1-2; D possibly corresponds to TRBD1 (5 bases). CDR1 and CDR2 from the germline V gene are SNHLY and FYNNEI. CDR3 length equals 13 residues. V was shortened by 8 bases and J by 4 bases, with 14 bases between the two germline ends. CDR3 residues: CASVGGGTYGYTF. The DNA for the CDR3 is TGTGCCAGCGTTGGGGGGGGGACCTATGGCTACACCTTC.

V gene TRBV6-1 combines with J gene TRBJ1-4, with D perhaps TRBD1 (5 bases). CDR3 length: 15 residues. With 0 bases removed from V and 13 bases from J, the gap between germline ends came to 18 bases. The germline gives CDR1 MNHNS, CDR2 SASEGT. This CDR3 reads CASSEARGSPRGLFF. CDR3 nucleotide sequence: TGTGCCAGCAGTGAAGCGCGAGGCAGTCCTAGGGGACTGTTTTTT.

The chain joins TRBV10-3 to TRBJ1-2; D not resolved. The V gene lost 4 bases and the J gene lost 0 bases, with 27 bases spanning the gap. The CDR3 has 20 amino acids. The germline gives CDR1 ENHRY, CDR2 SYGVKD. The DNA for the CDR3 is TGTGCCATCAGTGGAAGGATTGTCCGAGGCCACACATCAACTAACTATGGCTACACCTTC. Protein sequence: CAISGRIVRGHTSTNYGYTF.

The chain links TRBV12-3 or TRBV12-4 to TRBJ2-3; D not resolved. V lost 6 bases, J lost 7 bases, and 11 bases lay in between. The CDR3 length is 12 residues. Here the CDR3 reads CASSGRYYTQYF. The CDR3 nucleotides are TGTGCCAGCAGCGGTCGATACTATACGCAGTATTTT.

This clone has just a few counts. This rearrangement joins TRBV30 to TRBJ1-6; the D gene is possibly TRBD1 (6 bases). The CDR3 runs 20 residues. Germline V gene sequence: CDR1 GTSNPN, CDR2 SVGIG (reference sequence). The V end lost 4 bases, the J end lost 1 base, and 26 bases lay between the germline ends. In DNA form, the CDR3 reads TGTGCCTGGACTTACCCTAGACAGGAACGGTATAGGTCCTATAATTCACCCCTCCACTTT. Residues: CAWTYPRQERYRSYNSPLHF.

The chain is built from TRBV2 and TRBJ2-7; TRBD2 might be the D (7 bases). Germline V lookup: CDR1 SNHLY, CDR2 FYNNEI. The CDR3 covers 15 residues. The V end was cut by 6 bases, the J end by 3 bases, with 18 bases between. The CDR3 sequence is CASSGRGGSIYEQYF. In nucleotides, the CDR3 is TGTGCCAGCAGCGGTAGGGGGGGGTCCATCTACGAGCAGTACTTC.

The V and J genes are TRBV30 and TRBJ2-2; D uncertain. Trimming cost V 4 bases and J 2 bases, with 11 bases left between them. From germline, CDR1 is GTSNPN and CDR2 SVGIG (reference sequence). The CDR3 covers 14 residues. The DNA for the CDR3 is TGTGCCTGGACCCCGTACTCAAACACCGGGGAGCTGTTTTTT. It yields the protein CAWTPYSNTGELFF.

In DNA, the CDR3 is TGTGCCAGTAGTATTGGGTCGGGGGGCCCGAACACTGAAGCTTTCTTT. Amino acids: CASSIGSGGPNTEAFF. The chain is built from TRBV19 and TRBJ1-1; tentative D call: TRBD1 (6 bases). Germline V gene sequence: CDR1 LNHDA, CDR2 SQIVND (reference sequence). The CDR3 sequence is 16 residues long. V was cut by 3 bases and J by 1 base, with 15 bases left in between.

This clone was observed many times. V is TRBV7-2 and J is TRBJ1-6; unclear D gene. The CDR3 is 14 residues long. V was cut by 1 base and J by 7 bases, with 8 bases left in between. Germline-derived CDR1 and CDR2 are SGHTA and FQGNSA. CDR3: CASSLGVRNSPLHF. In DNA form, the CDR3 reads TGTGCCAGCAGCTTAGGTGTCAGGAATTCACCCCTCCACTTT.